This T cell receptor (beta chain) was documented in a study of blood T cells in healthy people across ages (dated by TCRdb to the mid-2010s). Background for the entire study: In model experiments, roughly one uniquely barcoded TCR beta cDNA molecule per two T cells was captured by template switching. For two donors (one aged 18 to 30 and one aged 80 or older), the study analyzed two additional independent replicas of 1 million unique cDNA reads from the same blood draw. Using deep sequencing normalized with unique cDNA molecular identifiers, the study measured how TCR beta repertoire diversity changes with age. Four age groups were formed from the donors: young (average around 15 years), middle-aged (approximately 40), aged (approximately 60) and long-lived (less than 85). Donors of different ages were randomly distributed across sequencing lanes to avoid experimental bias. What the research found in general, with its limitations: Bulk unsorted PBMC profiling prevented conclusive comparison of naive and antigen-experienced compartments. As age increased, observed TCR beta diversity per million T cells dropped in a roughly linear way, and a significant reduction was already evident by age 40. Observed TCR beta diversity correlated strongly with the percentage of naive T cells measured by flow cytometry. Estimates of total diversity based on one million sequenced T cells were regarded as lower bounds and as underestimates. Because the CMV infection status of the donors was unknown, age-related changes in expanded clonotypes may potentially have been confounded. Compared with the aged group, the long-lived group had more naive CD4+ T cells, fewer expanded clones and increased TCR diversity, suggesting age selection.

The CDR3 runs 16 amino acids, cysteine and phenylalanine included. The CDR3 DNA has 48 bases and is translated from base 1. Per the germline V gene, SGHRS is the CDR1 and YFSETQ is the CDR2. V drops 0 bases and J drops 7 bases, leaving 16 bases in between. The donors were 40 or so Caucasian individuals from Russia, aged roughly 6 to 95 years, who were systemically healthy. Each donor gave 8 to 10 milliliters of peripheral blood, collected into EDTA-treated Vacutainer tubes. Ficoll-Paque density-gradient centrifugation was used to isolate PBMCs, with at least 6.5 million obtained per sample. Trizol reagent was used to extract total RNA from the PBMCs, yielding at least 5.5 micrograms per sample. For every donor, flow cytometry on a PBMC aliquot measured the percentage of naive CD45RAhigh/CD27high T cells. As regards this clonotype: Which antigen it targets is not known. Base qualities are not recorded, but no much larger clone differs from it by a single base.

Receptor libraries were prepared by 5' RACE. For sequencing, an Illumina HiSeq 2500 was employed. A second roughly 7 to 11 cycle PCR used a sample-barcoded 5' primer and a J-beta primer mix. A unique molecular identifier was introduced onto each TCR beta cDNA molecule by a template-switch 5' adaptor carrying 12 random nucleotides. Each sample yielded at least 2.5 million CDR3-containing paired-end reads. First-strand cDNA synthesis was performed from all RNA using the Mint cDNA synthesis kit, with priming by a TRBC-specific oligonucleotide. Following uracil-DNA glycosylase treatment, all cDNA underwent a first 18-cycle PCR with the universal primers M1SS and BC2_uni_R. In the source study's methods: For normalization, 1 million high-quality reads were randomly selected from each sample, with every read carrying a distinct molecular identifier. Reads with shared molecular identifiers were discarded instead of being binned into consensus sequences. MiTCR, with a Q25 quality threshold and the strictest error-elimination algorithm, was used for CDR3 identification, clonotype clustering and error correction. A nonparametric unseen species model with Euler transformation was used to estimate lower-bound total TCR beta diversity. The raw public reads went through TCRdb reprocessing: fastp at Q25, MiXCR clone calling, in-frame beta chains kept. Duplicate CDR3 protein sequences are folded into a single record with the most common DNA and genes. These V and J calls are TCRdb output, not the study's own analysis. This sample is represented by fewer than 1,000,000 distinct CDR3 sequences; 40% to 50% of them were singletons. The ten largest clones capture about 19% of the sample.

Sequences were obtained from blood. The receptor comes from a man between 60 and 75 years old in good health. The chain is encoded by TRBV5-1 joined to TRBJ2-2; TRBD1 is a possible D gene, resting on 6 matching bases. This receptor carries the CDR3 CASSLEGQGRVGELFF. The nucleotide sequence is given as TGCGCCAGCAGCTTGGAGGGTCAGGGGAGAGTCGGGGAGCTGTTTTTT.